This TCR beta chain was documented in a study of blood T cell repertoires in COVID-19. At the level of the study: Some COVID-19 samples were acute and others convalescent; all came from the United States, Italy and Spain. T cells, B-cell-depleted T cells, or PBMCs supplied cDNA or gDNA.

Source study methods: Reference gene primers were amplified, and this amplification served to estimate nucleated cell counts. TCRdb's table, derived via immunoSEQ multiplex PCR, lists solely in-frame clones and lacks some. That table gives V, J and clone size, and the DNA gave D and trimming. The sample has roughly 100,000 clones; roughly 90% are singletons. Trimming took 6 bases from V and 6 from J, leaving 14 bases between them. CDR3 length: 13 residues. CDR1 is MNHNY and CDR2 is SVGAGI in the germline V gene (reference sequence). V is TRBV6-6 and J is TRBJ1-1; D possibly corresponds to TRBD1 (5 bases). The receptor comes from an elderly woman with acute or convalescent COVID-19. The sample taken for sequencing was peripheral blood. Here the CDR3 reads CASSQTRGSEAFF. The CDR3 bases are TGTGCCAGCAGCCAAACCCGGGGGTCTGAAGCTTTCTTT.